This T cell receptor (beta chain) was retrieved from a study of CD4+ T cells in melanoma. Whole-study findings and limits: A reported correlation linked neoantigen-specific CD4+ T cells to CD8+, macrophage and B cell function. Reportedly, melanoma neoantigen-specific CD4+ T cells showed varied differentiation states.

The repertoire was sequenced with immunoSEQ multiplex PCR; TCRdb's copy has only in-frame clones and lacks some. The sample contains roughly 140,000 clones, approximately 91% of which appear only once. Germline CDR1 and CDR2: MNHNY and SVGAGI (reference sequence). CDR3 length: 16 amino acids. The J segment lost 2 bases and the V segment lost 5 bases, leaving 6 bases of the junction unmatched. A remark on this clone: What it binds is unknown.

This TCR came from a human donor with melanoma. The V and J genes are TRBV6-6 and TRBJ2-7; TRBD2 agrees at 13 bases. The CDR3: CASSPRLAGGPYEQYF. The CDR3 DNA reads as TGTGCCAGCAGTCCCCGACTAGCGGGGGGTCCCTACGAGCAGTACTTC.